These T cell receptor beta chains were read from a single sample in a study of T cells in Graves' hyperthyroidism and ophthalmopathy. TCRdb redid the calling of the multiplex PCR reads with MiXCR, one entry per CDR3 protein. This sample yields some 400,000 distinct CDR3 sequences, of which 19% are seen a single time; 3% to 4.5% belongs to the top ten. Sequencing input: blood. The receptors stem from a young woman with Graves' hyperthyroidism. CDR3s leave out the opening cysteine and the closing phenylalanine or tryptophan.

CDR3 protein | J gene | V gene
ATHRGQNTEAF | TRBJ1-1 | TRBV10-3
ASSPPVAANTEAF | TRBJ1-1 | TRBV18
ASSPTGWAYEQY | TRBJ2-7 | TRBV12-3/TRBV12-4
ASSLWGTSGESNTGELF | TRBJ2-2 | TRBV9
AISATNRDWNYGYT | TRBJ1-2 | TRBV10-3
ASSQVPREKLF | TRBJ1-4 | TRBV4-1
SAKKPVAGSYEQY | TRBJ2-7 | TRBV20-1
ASSFSPPGGTEAF | TRBJ1-1 | TRBV25-1
ACLGQGGYSNQPQH | TRBJ1-5 | TRBV6-1
ASSDTGYYGYT | TRBJ1-2 | TRBV10-2